This TCR beta chain was identified during a study of vaccination and CD4 T cells after COVID-19. About the study: Convalescent persons amounted to six males plus four females, two of whom were Hispanic. Post-vaccination samples were procured at a median of 72 days following dose two (range 14 to 241). Overlapping SARS-CoV-2, HCoV-NL63, HCoV-OC43 and HCoV-229E spike peptides stimulated the cells.

The CDR3 length is 14 residues. V was cut by 1 base and J by 1 base, with 7 bases left in between. Described treatment: approximately 9-day PBMC culture with coronavirus spike peptide pools or control peptides (ViraFEST assay). As for this clonotype: The antigen remains undetermined.

Cultured CD4+ T-cell DNA underwent Oncomine TCR Beta short-read sequencing. TCRdb reprocessed the PCR reads with MiXCR, giving one entry per CDR3 protein. Among more than 15,000 distinct CDR3 sequences listed, 57% were seen once. This TCR derives from a human donor who had recovered from COVID-19. This chain links TRBV12-3 or TRBV12-4 with TRBJ1-2; possible D gene TRBD1, 6 bases. The sequencing input was CD4+ T cells from blood, cultured in vitro. CDR3 residues: CASSLEGVNYGYTF. CDR3 coding DNA: TGTGCCAGCAGTTTAGAGGGGGTTAACTATGGCTACACCTTC.